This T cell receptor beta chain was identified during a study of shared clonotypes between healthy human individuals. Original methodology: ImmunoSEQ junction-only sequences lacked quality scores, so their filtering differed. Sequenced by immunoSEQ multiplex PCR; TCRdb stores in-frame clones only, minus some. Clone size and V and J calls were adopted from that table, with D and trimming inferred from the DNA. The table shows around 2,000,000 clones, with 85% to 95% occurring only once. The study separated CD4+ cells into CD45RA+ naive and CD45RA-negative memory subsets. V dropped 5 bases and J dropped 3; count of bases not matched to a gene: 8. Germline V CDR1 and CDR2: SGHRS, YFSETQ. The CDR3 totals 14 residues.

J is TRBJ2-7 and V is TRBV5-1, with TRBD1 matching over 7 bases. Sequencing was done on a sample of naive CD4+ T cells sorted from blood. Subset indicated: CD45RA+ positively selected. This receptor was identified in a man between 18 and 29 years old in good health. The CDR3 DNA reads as TGCGCCAGCAGTCGGACAGGTCCAAACTACGAGCAGTACTTC. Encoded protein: CASSRTGPNYEQYF.